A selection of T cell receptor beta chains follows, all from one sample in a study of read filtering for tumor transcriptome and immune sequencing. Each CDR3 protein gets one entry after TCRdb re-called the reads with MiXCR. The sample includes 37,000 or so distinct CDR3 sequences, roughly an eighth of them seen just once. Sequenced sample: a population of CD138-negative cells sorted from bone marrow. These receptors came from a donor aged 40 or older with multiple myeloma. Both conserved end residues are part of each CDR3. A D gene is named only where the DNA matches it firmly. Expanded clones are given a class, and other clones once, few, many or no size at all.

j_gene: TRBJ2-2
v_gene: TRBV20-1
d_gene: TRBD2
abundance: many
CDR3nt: TGCAGTGCTAGAAACCGGGACTACGACACCGGGGAGCTGTTTTTT
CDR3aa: CSARNRDYDTGELFF

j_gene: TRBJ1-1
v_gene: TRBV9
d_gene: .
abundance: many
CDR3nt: TGTGCCAGCAGCGTAGCTGGCTCCACTCCCACTGAAGCTTTCTTT
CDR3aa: CASSVAGSTPTEAFF

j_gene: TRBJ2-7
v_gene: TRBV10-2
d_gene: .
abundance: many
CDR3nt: TGCGCCACCAAGGGGGGTGGGCTAACCTACGAGCAGTACTTC
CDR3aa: CATKGGGLTYEQYF

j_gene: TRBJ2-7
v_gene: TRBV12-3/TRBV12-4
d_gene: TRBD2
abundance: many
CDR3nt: TGTGCCAGCAGTTTTTATGACATAGCGGGCGACAGCTCCTACGAGCAGTACTTC
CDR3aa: CASSFYDIAGDSSYEQYF

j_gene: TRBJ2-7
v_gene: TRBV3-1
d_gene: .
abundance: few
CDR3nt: TGTGCCAGCAGCCAAGTTTTGTACTACGAGCAGTACTTC
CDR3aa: CASSQVLYYEQYF

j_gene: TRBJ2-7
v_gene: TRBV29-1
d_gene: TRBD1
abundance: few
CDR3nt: TGCAGCGTGGCTACAGGGGGCTACGAGCAGTACTTC
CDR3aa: CSVATGGYEQYF

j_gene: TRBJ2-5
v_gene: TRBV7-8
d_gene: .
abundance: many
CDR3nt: TGTGCCAGCAGCTTCCGAGAGTTGACAGGCCATCCAGAGACCCAGTACTTC
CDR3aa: CASSFRELTGHPETQYF

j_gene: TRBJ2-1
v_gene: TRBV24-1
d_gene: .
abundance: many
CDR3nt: TGTGCCACCAGTTCAGGGAGGCCCGAGGCCTACAATGAGCAGTTCTTC
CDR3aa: CATSSGRPEAYNEQFF

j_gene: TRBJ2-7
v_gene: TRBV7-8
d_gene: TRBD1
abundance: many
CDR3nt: TGTGCCAGCAGCTTAGCGCCTACAGGGGTATCCTACGAGCAGTACTTC
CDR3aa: CASSLAPTGVSYEQYF

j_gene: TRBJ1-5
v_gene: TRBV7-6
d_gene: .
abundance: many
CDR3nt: TGTGCCAGCAGCCCCGGACAATTTCAGCCCCAGCATTTT
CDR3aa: CASSPGQFQPQHF

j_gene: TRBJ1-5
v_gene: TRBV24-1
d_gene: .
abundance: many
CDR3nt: TGTGCCACCAGTGATTGGACAGCCGGGGGGCCCCAGCATTTT
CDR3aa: CATSDWTAGGPQHF

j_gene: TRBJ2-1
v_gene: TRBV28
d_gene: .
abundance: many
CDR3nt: TGTGCCAGCAGTTTAGACCGAAAGCAGTTCTTC
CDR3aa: CASSLDRKQFF

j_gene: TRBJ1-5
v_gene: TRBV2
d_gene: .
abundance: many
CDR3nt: TGTGCCAGCAGACAATTCAGTGTCAATCAGCCCCAGCATTTT
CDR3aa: CASRQFSVNQPQHF

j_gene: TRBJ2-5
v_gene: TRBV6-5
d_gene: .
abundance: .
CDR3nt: TGTGCAGCAGCCTTCCTGGACAGAGAGACCCAGTACTTC
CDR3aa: CAAAFLDRETQYF

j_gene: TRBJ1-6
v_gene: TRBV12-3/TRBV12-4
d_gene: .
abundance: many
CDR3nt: TGTGCCAGCAGTTTCTCTCCTGGGGGCAACAATTCACCCCTCCACTTT
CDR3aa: CASSFSPGGNNSPLHF

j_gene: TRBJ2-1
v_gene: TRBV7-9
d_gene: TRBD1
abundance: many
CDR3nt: TGTGCCAGCAGCCCGTTATGGCAGGGGGCGATCAATGAGCAGTTCTTC
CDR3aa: CASSPLWQGAINEQFF

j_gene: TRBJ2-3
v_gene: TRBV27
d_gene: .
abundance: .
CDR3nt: TGTGCCAGCAGCCCCGAGGGGGTAGCGGGCAAAAGCACAGATACGCAGTATTTT
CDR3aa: CASSPEGVAGKSTDTQYF

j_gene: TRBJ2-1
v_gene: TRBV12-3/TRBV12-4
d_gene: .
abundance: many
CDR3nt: TGTGCCAGCAGTTTAGCGCTAAACAGGTTGGGGACCTACAATGAGCAGTTCTTC
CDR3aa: CASSLALNRLGTYNEQFF

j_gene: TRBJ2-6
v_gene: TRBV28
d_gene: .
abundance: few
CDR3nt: TGTGCCAGCAGGACCTCTGGGGCCAACGTCCTGACTTTC
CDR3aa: CASRTSGANVLTF

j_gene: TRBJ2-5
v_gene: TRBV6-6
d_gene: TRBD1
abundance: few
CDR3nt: TGTGCCAGCAGTTACAGGAGGACAGGGGGGGGGGAGACCCAGTACTTC
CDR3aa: CASSYRRTGGGETQYF

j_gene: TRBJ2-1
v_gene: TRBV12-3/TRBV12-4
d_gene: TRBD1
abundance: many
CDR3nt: TGTGCCAGCACGGCCGGGACAGGGGTCCTATATGAGCAGTTCTTC
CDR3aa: CASTAGTGVLYEQFF

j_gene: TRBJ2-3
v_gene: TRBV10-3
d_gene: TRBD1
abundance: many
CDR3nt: TGTGCCATCAGTGCGACAGGGCGTACAGATACGCAGTATTTT
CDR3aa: CAISATGRTDTQYF

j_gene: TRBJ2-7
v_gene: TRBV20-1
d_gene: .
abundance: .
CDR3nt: TGCAGTGCTAGAGATGGGATTTGGGGAGCGGTTGGGAGTTACGAGCAGTACTTC
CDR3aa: CSARDGIWGAVGSYEQYF

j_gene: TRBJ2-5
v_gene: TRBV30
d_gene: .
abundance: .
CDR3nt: TGTGCCTGGAATCAGATCCAAGAGACCCAGTACTTC
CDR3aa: CAWNQIQETQYF

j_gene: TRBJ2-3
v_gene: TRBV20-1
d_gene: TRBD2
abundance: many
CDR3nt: TGCAGTGCTAAGGGGCTAGCGGGAGATACGCAGTATTTT
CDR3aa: CSAKGLAGDTQYF

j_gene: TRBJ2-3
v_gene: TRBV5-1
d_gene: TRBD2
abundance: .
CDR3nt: TGCGCCAGCAGCTTGGAGGGCCTAGCGGGAGGGCCTACAGATACGCAGTATTTT
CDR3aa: CASSLEGLAGGPTDTQYF

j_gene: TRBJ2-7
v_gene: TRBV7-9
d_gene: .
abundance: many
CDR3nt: TGTGCCAGCAGTCCGTTCCCCCAATCCTACGAGCAGTACTTC
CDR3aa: CASSPFPQSYEQYF

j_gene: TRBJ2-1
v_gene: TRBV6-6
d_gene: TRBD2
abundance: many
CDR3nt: TGTGCCAGCGACTCGCCCGGACTAGAAAATGAGCAGTTCTTC
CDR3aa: CASDSPGLENEQFF

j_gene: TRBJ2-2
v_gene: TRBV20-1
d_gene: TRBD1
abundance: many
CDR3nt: TGCAGTGCTAAAGGGGCACCGGGACAGGGACTCACCGGGGAGCTGTTTTTT
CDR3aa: CSAKGAPGQGLTGELFF

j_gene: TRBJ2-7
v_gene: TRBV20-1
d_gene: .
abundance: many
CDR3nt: TGCAGTGCTAGAGATGGAGACGTTAGGAGCGAGCAGTACTTC
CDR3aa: CSARDGDVRSEQYF

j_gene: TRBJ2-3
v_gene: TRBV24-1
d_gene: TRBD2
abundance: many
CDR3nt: TGTGCCACCAGTGATTCTAAACGTTCTAGCGGGAGTAGTACAGATACGCAGTATTTT
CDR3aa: CATSDSKRSSGSSTDTQYF

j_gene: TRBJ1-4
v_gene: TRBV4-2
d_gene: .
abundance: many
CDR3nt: TGTGCCAGCAGCCAAGATCGGCAGCAGGCTCTAGTTTTT
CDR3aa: CASSQDRQQALVF

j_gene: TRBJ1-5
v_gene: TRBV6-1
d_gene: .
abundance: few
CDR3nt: TGTGCCAGCAGTGAAAATGGGGTTGCCAGCAATCAGCCCCAGCATTTT
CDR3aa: CASSENGVASNQPQHF

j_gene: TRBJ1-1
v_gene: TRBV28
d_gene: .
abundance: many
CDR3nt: TGTGCCAGCAGTCCCCTCGGGGAGTGGATGGACGAAGCTTTCTTT
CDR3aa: CASSPLGEWMDEAFF

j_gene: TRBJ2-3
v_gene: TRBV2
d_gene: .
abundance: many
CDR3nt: TGTGCCAGCAAACAGGGAGGGGCCGGATCGGATACGCAGTATTTT
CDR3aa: CASKQGGAGSDTQYF

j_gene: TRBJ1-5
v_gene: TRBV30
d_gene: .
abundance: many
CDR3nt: TGTGCCTGGAGTGTAGGGATGGGGAGCAATCAGCCCCAGCATTTT
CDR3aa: CAWSVGMGSNQPQHF

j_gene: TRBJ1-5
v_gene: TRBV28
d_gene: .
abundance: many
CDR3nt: TGTGCCAGCAGTTTACGAGGGGATGGTCAGCCCCAGCATTTT
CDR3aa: CASSLRGDGQPQHF

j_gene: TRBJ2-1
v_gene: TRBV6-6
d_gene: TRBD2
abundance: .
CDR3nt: TGTGCCAGCAGCCCGGGACTAGCGGCTAAGACCTACAATGAGCAGTTCTTC
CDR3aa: CASSPGLAAKTYNEQFF

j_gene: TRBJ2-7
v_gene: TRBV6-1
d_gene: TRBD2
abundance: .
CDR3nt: TGTGCCAGCAGTGAAAGCCACGGGAGGTGCGAGCAGTACTTC
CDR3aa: CASSESHGRCEQYF

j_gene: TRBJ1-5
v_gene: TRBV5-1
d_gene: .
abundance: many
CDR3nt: TGCGCCAGCAGCTTAGGGGCGAATCAGCCCCAGCATTTT
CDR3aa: CASSLGANQPQHF

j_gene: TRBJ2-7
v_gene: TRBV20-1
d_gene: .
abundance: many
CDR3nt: TGCAGTGCTGAGGGCCTCGCGGCCAGTACCTACGAGCAGTACTTC
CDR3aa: CSAEGLAASTYEQYF

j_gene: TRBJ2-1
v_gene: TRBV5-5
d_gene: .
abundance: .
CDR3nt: TGTGCCAGCTCCCTAGCGACCCAGATCTACAATGAGCAGTTCTTC
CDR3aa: CASSLATQIYNEQFF

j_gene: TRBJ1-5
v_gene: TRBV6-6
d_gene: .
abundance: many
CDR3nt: TGTGCCAGCAGTTACTCCGGCAGGGAGAGCAATCAGCCCCAGCATTTT
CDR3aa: CASSYSGRESNQPQHF

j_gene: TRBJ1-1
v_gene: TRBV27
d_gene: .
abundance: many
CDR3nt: TGTGCCAGCAGTTTATTGGCGGGGCCGGATGAAGCTTTCTTT
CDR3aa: CASSLLAGPDEAFF

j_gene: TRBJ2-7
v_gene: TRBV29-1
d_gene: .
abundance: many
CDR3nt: TGCAGCGTGAGTTCCGGGAGTTCCTACGAGCAGTACTTC
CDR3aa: CSVSSGSSYEQYF

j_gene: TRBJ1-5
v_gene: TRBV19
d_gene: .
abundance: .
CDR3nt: TGTGCCAGTAGTATAGGACTTTTTAGCAATCGGCCCCAGCATTTT
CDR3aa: CASSIGLFSNRPQHF

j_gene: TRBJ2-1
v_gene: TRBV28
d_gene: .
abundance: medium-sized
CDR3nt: TGTGCCAGCAGTCTGGGTAGCGTCAATGAGCAGTTCTTC
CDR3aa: CASSLGSVNEQFF

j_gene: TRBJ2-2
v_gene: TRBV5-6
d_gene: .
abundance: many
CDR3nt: TGTGCCAGCAGCCAGGAGACGGGAAGGACCGGGGAGCTGTTTTTT
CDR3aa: CASSQETGRTGELFF

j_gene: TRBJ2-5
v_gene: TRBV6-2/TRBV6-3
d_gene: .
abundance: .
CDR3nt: TGTGCCAGCAGTGGTCGGAACTTTGGCCTCCAGTACTTC
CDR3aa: CASSGRNFGLQYF

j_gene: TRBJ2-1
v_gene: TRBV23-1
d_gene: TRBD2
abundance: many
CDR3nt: TGCGCCAGCAGTCGCGGGAGAGGAGGCAATGAGCAGTTCTTC
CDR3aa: CASSRGRGGNEQFF

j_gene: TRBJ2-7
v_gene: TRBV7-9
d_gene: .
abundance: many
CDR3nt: TGTGCCAGCAGCCTCAATTTGGGTCCCTCCTACGAGCAGTACTTC
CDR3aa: CASSLNLGPSYEQYF

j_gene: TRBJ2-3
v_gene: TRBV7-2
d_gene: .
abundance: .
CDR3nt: TGTGCCAGCAGCTTAGGGGGCACAGATACGCAGTATTTT
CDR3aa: CASSLGGTDTQYF

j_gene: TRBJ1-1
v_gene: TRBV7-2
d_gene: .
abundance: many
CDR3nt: TGTGCCAGCAGCCCTGACTGGAACACTGAAGCTTTCTTT
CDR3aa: CASSPDWNTEAFF

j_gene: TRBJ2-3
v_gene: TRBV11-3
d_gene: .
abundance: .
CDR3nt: TGTGCCAGCAGCCAAGGTAGCCTTGGAGGCACAGATACGCAGTATTTT
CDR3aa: CASSQGSLGGTDTQYF

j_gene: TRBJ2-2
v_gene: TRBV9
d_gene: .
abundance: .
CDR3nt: .
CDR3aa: CASSVVAGGTNTGELVF

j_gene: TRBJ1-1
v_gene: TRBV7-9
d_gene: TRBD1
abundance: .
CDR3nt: TGTGCCAGCAGCTTAGAAAGACAGGGCACTGAGGCTTTCTTT
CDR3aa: CASSLERQGTEAFF

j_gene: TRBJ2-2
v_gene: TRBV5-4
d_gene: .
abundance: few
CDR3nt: TGTGCCAGCAGCTTCGACCCTCCGAACACCGGGGAGCTGTTTTTT
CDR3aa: CASSFDPPNTGELFF

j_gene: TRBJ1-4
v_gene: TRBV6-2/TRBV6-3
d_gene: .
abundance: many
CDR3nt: TGTGCCAGTATCGGTCTACCGGCCGAAAAACTGTTTTTT
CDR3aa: CASIGLPAEKLFF